This T cell receptor beta chain was sequenced for a study of blood T cell repertoires in COVID-19. As for the study in general: The United States, Italy and Spain supplied acute and convalescent COVID-19 samples. From T cells, B-cell-depleted T cells, or PBMCs came the material, which was cDNA or gDNA.

V shed 1 base and J shed 10 bases, with 15 bases lying between them. Germline loops: CDR1 SGHTA, CDR2 FQGNSA. The CDR3 is 14 residues long. In the original analysis: Scientists estimated how many nucleated cells there were by amplifying reference gene primers. The protocol was immunoSEQ multiplex PCR, while the TCRdb copy is restricted to in-frame clones and leaves out a portion. V, J and clone size are those of that table, while D and trimming were read from the DNA. This table has some 200,000 clones, 80% to 85% appearing once. The sequenced sample was peripheral blood. The chain carries TRBV7-2 and TRBJ2-3; D is perhaps TRBD2 (5 bases). This receptor was taken from a woman in her sixties or seventies with acute or convalescent COVID-19. The CDR3 DNA follows: TGTGCCAGCAGCTTAGAACCGAGCAGAGGGTCGCAGTATTTT. Amino acid sequence: CASSLEPSRGSQYF.